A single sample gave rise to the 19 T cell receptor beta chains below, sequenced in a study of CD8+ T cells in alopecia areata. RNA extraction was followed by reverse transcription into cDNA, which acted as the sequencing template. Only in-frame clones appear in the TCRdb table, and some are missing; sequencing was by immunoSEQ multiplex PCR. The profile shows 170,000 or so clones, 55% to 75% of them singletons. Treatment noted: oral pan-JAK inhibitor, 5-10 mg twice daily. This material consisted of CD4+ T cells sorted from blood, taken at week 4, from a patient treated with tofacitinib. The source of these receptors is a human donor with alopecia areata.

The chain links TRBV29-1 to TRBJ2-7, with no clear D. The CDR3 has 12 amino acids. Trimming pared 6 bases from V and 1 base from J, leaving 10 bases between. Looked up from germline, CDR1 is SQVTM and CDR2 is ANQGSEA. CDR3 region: CSVSGPSYEQYF. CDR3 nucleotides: TGCAGCGTATCTGGACCGTCCTACGAGCAGTACTTC.

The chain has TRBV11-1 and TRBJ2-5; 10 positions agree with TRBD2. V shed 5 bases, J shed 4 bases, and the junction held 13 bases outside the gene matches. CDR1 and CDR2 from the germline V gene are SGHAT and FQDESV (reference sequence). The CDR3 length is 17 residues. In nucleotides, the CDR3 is TGTGCCAGCAGCACAGGGACTAGCGCCTCGATGTCAGAGACCCAGTACTTC. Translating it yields CASSTGTSASMSETQYF.

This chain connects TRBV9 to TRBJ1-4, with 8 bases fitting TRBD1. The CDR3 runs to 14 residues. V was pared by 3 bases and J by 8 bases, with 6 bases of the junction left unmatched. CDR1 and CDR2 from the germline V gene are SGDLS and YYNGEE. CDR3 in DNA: TGTGCCAGCAGCGGACAGGGGACGCGGGAAAAACTGTTTTTT. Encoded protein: CASSGQGTREKLFF.

The CDR3: CAWSGLNTGELFF. In DNA, the CDR3 is TGTGCCTGGAGCGGACTGAACACCGGGGAGCTGTTTTTT. This chain connects TRBV30 to TRBJ2-2; D is perhaps TRBD2 (5 bases). The germline V gene has CDR1 GTSNPN and CDR2 SVGIG (reference sequence). This CDR3 is 13 amino acids long. The V and J ends lost 3 bases and 1 base respectively, with 6 bases between them.

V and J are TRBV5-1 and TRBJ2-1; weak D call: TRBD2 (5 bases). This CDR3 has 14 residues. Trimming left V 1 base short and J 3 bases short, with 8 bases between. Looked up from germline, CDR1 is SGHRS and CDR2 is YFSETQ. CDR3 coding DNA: TGCGCCAGCAGCTTGCGGGATAGCTACAATGAGCAGTTCTTC. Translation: CASSLRDSYNEQFF.

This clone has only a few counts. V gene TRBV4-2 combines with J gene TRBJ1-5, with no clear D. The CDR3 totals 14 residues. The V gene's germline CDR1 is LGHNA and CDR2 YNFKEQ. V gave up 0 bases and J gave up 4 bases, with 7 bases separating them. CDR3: CASSQDGPNQPQHF. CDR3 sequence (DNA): TGTGCCAGCAGCCAAGACGGGCCGAATCAGCCCCAGCATTTT.

In DNA, the CDR3 is TGTGCCTGGGCAGCCGGTACAACTGAAGCTTTCTTT. Its translation: CAWAAGTTEAFF. The chain uses TRBV30 and TRBJ1-1; D is uncertain. Trimming shortened V by 5 bases and J by 5 bases, and 12 bases separated the two germline ends. CDR1 is GTSNPN and CDR2 is SVGIG in the germline V gene (reference sequence). The CDR3 covers 12 residues.

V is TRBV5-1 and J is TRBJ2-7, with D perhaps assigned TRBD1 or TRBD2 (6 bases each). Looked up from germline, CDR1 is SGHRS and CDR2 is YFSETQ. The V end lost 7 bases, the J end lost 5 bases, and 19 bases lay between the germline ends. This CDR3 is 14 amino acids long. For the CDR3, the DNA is TGCGCCAGCGCGAGGGAGTGGGGGGCGGACGAGCAGTACTTC. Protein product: CASAREWGADEQYF.

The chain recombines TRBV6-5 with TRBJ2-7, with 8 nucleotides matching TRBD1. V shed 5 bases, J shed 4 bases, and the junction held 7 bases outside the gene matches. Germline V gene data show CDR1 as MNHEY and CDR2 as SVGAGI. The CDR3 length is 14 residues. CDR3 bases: TGTGCCAGCAGTGTTGGCAGGGGGCCATACGAGCAGTACTTC. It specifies CASSVGRGPYEQYF.

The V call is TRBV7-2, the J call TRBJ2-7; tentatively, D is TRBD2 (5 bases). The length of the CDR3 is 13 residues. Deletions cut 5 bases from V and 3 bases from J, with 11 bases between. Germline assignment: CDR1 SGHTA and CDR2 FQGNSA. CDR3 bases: TGTGCCAGCAGCAGAGCGGTTCGCTACGAGCAGTACTTC. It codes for CASSRAVRYEQYF.

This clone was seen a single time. The CDR3 sequence is CASSLDWDRGNTIYF. The CDR3 region has the DNA TGTGCCAGCAGTTTAGACTGGGACCGGGGAAACACCATATATTTT. The rearrangement uses TRBV27 and TRBJ1-3, with D possibly matching TRBD1 (5 bases). The germline V gene has CDR1 MNHEY and CDR2 SMNVEV (reference sequence). The CDR3 totals 15 residues. Deletions cut 2 bases from V and 4 bases from J, with 12 bases between.

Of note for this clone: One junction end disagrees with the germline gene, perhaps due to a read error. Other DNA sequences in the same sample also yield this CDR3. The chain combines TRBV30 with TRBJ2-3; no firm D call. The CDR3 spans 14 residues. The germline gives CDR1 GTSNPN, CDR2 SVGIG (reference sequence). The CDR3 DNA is TGTGCCTGGAGTGGACTGCAGAACACAGATACGCAGTATTTC. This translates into CAWSGLQNTDTQYF.

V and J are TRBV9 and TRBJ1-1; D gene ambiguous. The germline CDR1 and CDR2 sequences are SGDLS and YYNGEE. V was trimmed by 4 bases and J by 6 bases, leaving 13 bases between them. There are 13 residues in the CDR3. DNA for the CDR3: TGTGCCAGCAGCCCAGCTCTGGGGTCTGAAGCTTTCTTT. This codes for CASSPALGSEAFF.

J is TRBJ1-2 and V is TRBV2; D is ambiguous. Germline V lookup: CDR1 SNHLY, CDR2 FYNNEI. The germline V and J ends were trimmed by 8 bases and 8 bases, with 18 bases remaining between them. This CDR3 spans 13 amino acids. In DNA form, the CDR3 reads TGTGCCAGCGGTTCGAACGGATGGTTGGGCTACACCTTC. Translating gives CASGSNGWLGYTF.

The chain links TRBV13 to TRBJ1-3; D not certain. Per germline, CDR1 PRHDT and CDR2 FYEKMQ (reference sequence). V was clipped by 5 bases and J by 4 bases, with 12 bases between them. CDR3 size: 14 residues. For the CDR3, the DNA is TGTGCCAGCAGCGAGGTCGGTTTCGGAAACACCATATATTTT. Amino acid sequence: CASSEVGFGNTIYF. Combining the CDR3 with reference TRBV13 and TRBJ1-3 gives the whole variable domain AAGVIQSPRHLIKEKRETATLKCYPIPRHDTVYWYQQGPGQDPQFLISFYEKMQSDKGSIPDRFSAQQFSDYHSELNMSSLELGDSALYFCASSEVGFGNTIYFGEGSWLTVV.

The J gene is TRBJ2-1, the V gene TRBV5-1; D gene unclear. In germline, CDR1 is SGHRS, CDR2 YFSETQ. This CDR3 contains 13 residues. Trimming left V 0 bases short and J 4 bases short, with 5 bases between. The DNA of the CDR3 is TGCGCCAGCAGCTTGGGGGTTTACAATGAGCAGTTCTTC. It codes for CASSLGVYNEQFF.

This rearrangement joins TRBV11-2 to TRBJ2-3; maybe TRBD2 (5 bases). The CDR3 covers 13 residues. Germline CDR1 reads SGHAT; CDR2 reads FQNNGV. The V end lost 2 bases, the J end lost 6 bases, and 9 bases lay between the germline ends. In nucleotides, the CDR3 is TGTGCCAGCAGCTTATCCCGCGGGGATACGCAGTATTTT. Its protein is CASSLSRGDTQYF.

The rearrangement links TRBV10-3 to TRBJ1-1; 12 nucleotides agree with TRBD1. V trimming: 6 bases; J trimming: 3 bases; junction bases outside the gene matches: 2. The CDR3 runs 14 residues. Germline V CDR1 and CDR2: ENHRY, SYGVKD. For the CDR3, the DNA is TGTGCCATCAGGGGACAGGGGGCTGACACTGAAGCTTTCTTT. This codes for CAIRGQGADTEAFF.

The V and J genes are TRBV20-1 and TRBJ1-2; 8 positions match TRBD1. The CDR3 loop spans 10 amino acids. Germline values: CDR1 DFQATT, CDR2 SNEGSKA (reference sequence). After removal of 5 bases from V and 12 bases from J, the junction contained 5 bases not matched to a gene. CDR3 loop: CSAWTGSDTF. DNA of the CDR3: TGCAGTGCTTGGACAGGGAGCGACACCTTC.